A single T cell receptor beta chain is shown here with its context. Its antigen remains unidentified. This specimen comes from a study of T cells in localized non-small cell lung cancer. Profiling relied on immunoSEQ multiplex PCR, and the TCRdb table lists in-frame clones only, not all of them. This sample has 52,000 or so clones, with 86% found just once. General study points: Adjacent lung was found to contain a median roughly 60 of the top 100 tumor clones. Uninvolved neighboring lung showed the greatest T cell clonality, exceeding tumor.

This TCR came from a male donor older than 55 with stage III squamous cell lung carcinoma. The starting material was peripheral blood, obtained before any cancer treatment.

In DNA form, the CDR3 reads TGTGCCAGCAGTGCCCCGGGGCAGGGACAATTCTACGAGCAGTACTTC. It is translated as CASSAPGQGQFYEQYF. The chain uses TRBV28 and TRBJ2-7, with a possible D match to TRBD1 (6 bases). The length of the CDR3 is 16 residues. V was cut by 5 bases and J by 3 bases, with 20 bases left in between. Germline values: CDR1 MDHEN, CDR2 SYDVKM.